What follows are 22 T cell receptor beta chains derived from one specimen sequenced in a study of blood T cell repertoires in COVID-19. Sequencing was performed with immunoSEQ multiplex PCR; in TCRdb, only in-frame clones are kept and a portion is missing. The table has just over 200,000 clones, 60% to 85% seen once; the top ten hold approximately 6%. Sample: peripheral blood. The receptor source for this set is an older woman with acute or convalescent COVID-19.

The V call is TRBV3-1 (or the pseudogene TRBV3-2), the J call TRBJ1-6; a weak D match, TRBD1 (5 bases). The CDR3 is made up of 15 amino acids. With 1 base removed from V and 7 bases from J, the gap between germline ends came to 11 bases. Germline loops: CDR1 LGHDT, CDR2 YNNKEL (reference sequence). CDR3 loop: CASSQVAGLNSPLHF. As DNA, the CDR3 is TGTGCCAGCAGCCAAGTGGCAGGGCTGAATTCACCCCTCCACTTT.

This chain uses TRBV7-5 with TRBJ2-2; the table's TRBD2 call for D was not verified on the DNA. TRBV7-5 is deemed a pseudogene. This CDR3 has 15 amino acids. This CDR3 is CVRSKREVVHRGAVF. In DNA form, the CDR3 reads TGTGTCAGATCTAAGCGGGAGGTAGTACACCGGGGAGCTGTTTTT.

About this clone itself: This sample also contains other DNA sequences that code for the same CDR3. The gene calls are TRBV4-2 and TRBJ2-1, with 11 bases identical to TRBD2. The CDR3 contains 17 residues. With V trimmed by 0 bases and J by 4 bases, 5 bases remained unmatched. Looked up from germline, CDR1 is LGHNA and CDR2 is YNFKEQ. The CDR3, as DNA: TGTGCCAGCAGCCAAGATGGGCTAGCGGGAGGTTACAATGAGCAGTTCTTC. This translates into CASSQDGLAGGYNEQFF.

This chain joins TRBV28 and TRBJ2-2; unclear D gene. Trimming took off 8 bases at V and 4 bases at J, with 14 bases between the two ends. This CDR3 has 14 amino acids. The germline V gene encodes CDR1 MDHEN and CDR2 SYDVKM. CDR3 region: CASLRSPGTGELFF. CDR3 in DNA: TGTGCCAGCCTTCGGAGCCCCGGCACCGGGGAGCTGTTTTTT.

This clone was observed a few times. The chain is built from TRBV19 and TRBJ1-2; no firm D call. Germline-derived CDR1 and CDR2 are LNHDA and SQIVND (reference sequence). The germline V and J ends were trimmed by 6 bases and 3 bases, with 17 bases remaining between them. The CDR3 sequence is 15 residues long. The CDR3 region is CASRTVRRTDYGYTF. The DNA of the CDR3 is TGTGCCAGTAGAACCGTTCGGAGGACGGACTATGGCTACACCTTC. Full variable domain (outside the CDR3, taken from reference TRBV19 and TRBJ1-2): DGGITQSPKYLFRKEGQNVTLSCEQNLNHDAMYWYRQDPGQGLRLIYYSQIVNDFQKGDIAEGYSVSREKKESFPLTVTSAQKNPTAFYLCASRTVRRTDYGYTFGSGTRLTVV.

This clone was observed a handful of times. This chain connects TRBV2 to TRBJ1-5; TRBD1 aligns across 9 bases. This CDR3 is 14 amino acids long. The germline V gene has CDR1 SNHLY and CDR2 FYNNEI. V gave up 4 bases and J gave up 5 bases; unmatched junction bases: 3. The CDR3 coding sequence is TGTGCCAGCAGTGGGACAGGGGTCCATCAGCCCCAGCATTTT. Translation: CASSGTGVHQPQHF.

The V and J genes are TRBV18 and TRBJ1-4; TRBD1 matches 11 bases. The CDR3 totals 15 residues. The junction had 4 bases not matched to a gene; V was cut back by 3 bases and J by 7 bases. Germline V gene sequence: CDR1 KGHSH, CDR2 LQKENI. CDR3 amino acids: CASSPTGTGGEKLFF. CDR3 DNA sequence: TGTGCCAGCTCACCCACCGGGACAGGGGGTGAAAAACTGTTTTTT.

This clone has a handful of counts. The chain links TRBV5-5 to TRBJ2-3; the match to TRBD2 covers 9 bases. The germline V gene encodes CDR1 SGHKS and CDR2 YYEKEE (reference sequence). The CDR3 runs 13 residues. The J segment lost 14 bases and the V segment lost 4 bases, leaving 11 bases of the junction unmatched. CDR3 bases: TGTGCCAGCAGCCCGATAGTAGCGGGAGTAGGGTATTTT. It encodes CASSPIVAGVGYF.

About this clone itself: At one of its ends the junction is not consistent with the germline gene, which may arise from a read error. The CDR3: CASSSGLAVNTGELFF. The CDR3 nucleotides are TGTGCTAGCAGTTCGGGACTAGCGGTGAACACCGGGGAGCTGTTTTTT. This chain links TRBV7-7 with TRBJ2-2; 11 nucleotides agree with TRBD2. This CDR3 has 16 residues. Germline V gene sequence: CDR1 SSHAT, CDR2 FNYEAQ (reference sequence).

V gene TRBV2 combines with J gene TRBJ2-2; 7 bases line up with TRBD1. This CDR3 has 14 amino acids. J lost 7 bases, V lost 5 bases, and 7 bases had no gene match. The V gene's germline CDR1 is SNHLY and CDR2 FYNNEI. DNA of the CDR3: TGTGCCAGCAGTAGGGGGCTAGAGGGCGGGGAGCTGTTTTTT. Encoded protein: CASSRGLEGGELFF.

The chain carries TRBV4-2 and TRBJ2-1, with 13 bases that match TRBD2. The length of the CDR3 is 20 residues. With 5 bases clipped from V and 0 bases from J, the junction kept 13 bases outside the gene matches. Germline V gives CDR1 LGHNA, CDR2 YNFKEQ. The CDR3: CASSSSLLAGGSFSYNEQFF. CDR3 in DNA: TGTGCCAGCAGCTCGTCTCTACTAGCGGGAGGGTCCTTCTCCTACAATGAGCAGTTCTTC.

The rearrangement uses TRBV10-1 and TRBJ2-1; a possible D gene is TRBD1 (5 bases). The CDR3 is made up of 13 amino acids. Germline lookup yields CDR1 WNHNN and CDR2 SYGVQD (reference sequence). With 3 bases removed from V and 13 bases from J, the gap between germline ends came to 16 bases. CDR3 nucleotides: TGCGCCAGCAGTGACTTGTGGGGCATCTCCCAGTTCTTC. It is translated as CASSDLWGISQFF.

V usage is TRBV12-3 or TRBV12-4 and J usage is TRBJ2-1; D is undetermined. The CDR3 sequence is 12 residues long. With 0 bases removed from V and 7 bases from J, the gap between germline ends came to 4 bases. Here the CDR3 reads CASSLALNEQFF. The CDR3 DNA is TGTGCCAGCAGTTTAGCGCTAAATGAGCAGTTCTTC.

The V call is TRBV9, the J call TRBJ2-1, with D perhaps TRBD1 (6 bases). The CDR3 spans 15 residues. Trimming shortened V by 0 bases and J by 4 bases, and 11 bases separated the two germline ends. CDR1 is SGDLS, CDR2 YYNGEE, per germline. In nucleotides, the CDR3 is TGTGCCAGCAGCGTAGAGGGTGGACAGTACAATGAGCAGTTCTTC. It specifies CASSVEGGQYNEQFF.

This chain links TRBV12-3 or TRBV12-4 with TRBJ1-5; D not certain. This CDR3 has 13 amino acids. V gave up 0 bases and J gave up 7 bases, with 7 bases separating them. CDR3 protein: CASSLAVEQPQHF. The CDR3 nucleotides read TGTGCCAGCAGTTTAGCGGTAGAACAGCCCCAGCATTTT.

This sequence joins TRBV19 and TRBJ1-1; D is possibly TRBD1 (6 bases). Germline V gene sequence: CDR1 LNHDA, CDR2 SQIVND (reference sequence). Trimming shortened V by 3 bases and J by 4 bases, and 12 bases separated the two germline ends. This CDR3 region has 14 residues. CDR3 nucleotide sequence: TGTGCCAGTAGTATCAAACAGGGAGTCACTGAAGCTTTCTTT. Translating it yields CASSIKQGVTEAFF.

CDR3 residues: CASSRVITYEQYF. CDR3 sequence (DNA): TGCGCCAGCAGCCGAGTTATAACCTACGAGCAGTACTTC. The rearrangement joins TRBV4-1 to TRBJ2-7; D is ambiguous. Germline CDR1 reads MGHRA; CDR2 reads YSYEKL. V lost 4 bases and J 2 bases, leaving 9 bases between the germline ends. The CDR3 runs to 13 residues.

The chain is built from TRBV25-1 and TRBJ2-1; no clear D gene. Germline V CDR1 and CDR2: MGHDK, SYGVNS. CDR3 length equals 15 residues. Trimming took off 5 bases at V and 3 bases at J, with 14 bases between the two ends. The CDR3 DNA is TGTGCCAGCAGTAGTATCGAGGCATACTACAATGAGCAGTTCTTC. Amino acid sequence: CASSSIEAYYNEQFF.

V and J are TRBV9 and TRBJ2-6, with D maybe TRBD2 (6 bases). Germline CDR1 SGDLS, CDR2 YYNGEE. The CDR3 extends over 17 amino acids. V was pared by 0 bases and J by 2 bases, with 12 bases between. CDR3 residues: CASSVVAGGAGANVLTF. CDR3 DNA: TGTGCCAGCAGCGTAGTAGCAGGAGGGGCTGGGGCCAACGTCCTGACTTTC.

The chain recombines TRBV15 with TRBJ1-4; a possible D gene is TRBD1 (5 bases). V was clipped by 8 bases and J by 4 bases, with 11 bases between them. The CDR3 contains 13 residues. CDR1 and CDR2 (germline): LNHNV, YYDKDF (reference sequence). DNA of the CDR3: TGTGCCACCCGTAGGGGAGGTAATGAAAAACTGTTTTTT. Residues: CATRRGGNEKLFF.

This chain links TRBV18 with TRBJ2-2; TRBD1 is a possible D gene (5 bases). This CDR3 is built from 14 residues. Germline V gene data show CDR1 as KGHSH and CDR2 as LQKENI. Trimming stripped 2 bases from V and 6 bases from J, with 10 bases between. CDR3 nucleotide sequence: TGTGCCAGCTCACCAGGTGTCAGGGCCGGGGAGCTGTTTTTT. Protein product: CASSPGVRAGELFF.

The V gene is TRBV6-5, the J gene TRBJ2-7, with 11 bases fitting TRBD2. The V gene end was trimmed by 6 bases and the J gene end by 2 bases; junction bases not matched to a gene: 6. Germline V lookup: CDR1 MNHEY, CDR2 SVGAGI. CDR3 length equals 15 residues. This CDR3 is CASRVTSGATYEQYF. CDR3 sequence (DNA): TGTGCCAGCAGGGTGACTAGCGGGGCTACCTACGAGCAGTACTTC.